Listed below are T cell receptor beta chains from one sample, sequenced in a study of T cell responses to AZD1222 COVID-19 vaccine. Sequencing used immunoSEQ multiplex PCR; TCRdb keeps in-frame clones, though not all of them. Of fewer than 90,000 clones in the sample, about 85% were seen once. This specimen consisted of peripheral blood, obtained on day 0 of AZD1222 vaccination. These receptors were taken from an adult in good health. CDR3s include the opening cysteine and the closing phenylalanine or tryptophan. D genes are given only for firm matches. A row's size may be missing; if present it is once, few, many or a size class.

j_gene: TRBJ2-1
abundance: .
d_gene: .
v_gene: TRBV25-1
CDR3aa: CASSEVAATYNEQFF
CDR3nt: TGTGCCAGCAGTGAAGTAGCGGCCACCTACAATGAGCAGTTCTTC

j_gene: TRBJ2-7
abundance: few
d_gene: .
v_gene: TRBV4-1
CDR3aa: CASSQVFYGGPYEQYF
CDR3nt: TGCGCCAGCAGCCAAGTTTTTTATGGGGGGCCCTACGAGCAGTACTTC

j_gene: TRBJ1-5
abundance: .
d_gene: .
v_gene: TRBV6-4
CDR3aa: CASSEQGGGNQPQHF
CDR3nt: TGTGCCAGCAGTGAACAGGGAGGGGGCAATCAGCCCCAGCATTTT

j_gene: TRBJ2-4
abundance: .
d_gene: .
v_gene: TRBV19
CDR3aa: CASRLAGAKNIQYF
CDR3nt: TGTGCCAGTAGGCTAGCCGGGGCCAAAAACATTCAGTACTTC

j_gene: TRBJ2-7
abundance: .
d_gene: .
v_gene: TRBV12-5
CDR3aa: CASGLAPREGGEQYF
CDR3nt: TGTGCTAGTGGTTTGGCCCCTAGAGAGGGAGGCGAGCAGTACTTC

j_gene: TRBJ1-2
abundance: .
d_gene: .
v_gene: TRBV12-3/TRBV12-4
CDR3aa: CASSPTANYGYTF
CDR3nt: TGTGCCAGCAGCCCTACAGCAAACTATGGCTACACCTTC

j_gene: TRBJ2-2
abundance: .
d_gene: .
v_gene: TRBV4-2
CDR3aa: CASSQEATGELFF
CDR3nt: TGTGCCAGCAGCCAAGAGGCCACCGGGGAGCTGTTTTTT

j_gene: TRBJ1-2
abundance: once
d_gene: .
v_gene: TRBV5-4
CDR3aa: CASSLDRDYGYTF
CDR3nt: TGTGCCAGCAGCCTGGACAGAGACTATGGCTACACCTTC

j_gene: TRBJ2-6
abundance: .
d_gene: .
v_gene: TRBV29-1
CDR3aa: CSVAVSGANVLTF
CDR3nt: TGCAGCGTTGCTGTCTCTGGGGCCAACGTCCTGACTTTC

j_gene: TRBJ1-3
abundance: .
d_gene: .
v_gene: TRBV5-1
CDR3aa: CASSLEADGNTIYF
CDR3nt: TGCGCCAGCAGCTTGGAGGCGGACGGAAACACCATATATTTT

j_gene: TRBJ2-5
abundance: .
d_gene: .
v_gene: TRBV7-9
CDR3aa: CASSSPGWGQETQYF
CDR3nt: TGTGCCAGCAGCTCCCCGGGGTGGGGCCAAGAGACCCAGTACTTC

j_gene: TRBJ2-7
abundance: .
d_gene: .
v_gene: TRBV6-1
CDR3aa: CASSEALGRTSYEQYF
CDR3nt: TGTGCCAGCAGTGAAGCCCTAGGGAGAACGAGTTACGAGCAGTACTTC

j_gene: TRBJ1-1
abundance: .
d_gene: .
v_gene: TRBV10-1
CDR3aa: CASSPQVCVAFF
CDR3nt: TGCGCCAGCAGTCCCCAGGTATGTGTAGCTTTCTTT

j_gene: TRBJ1-2
abundance: once
d_gene: .
v_gene: TRBV4-1
CDR3aa: CASSQATANYGYTF
CDR3nt: TGCGCCAGCAGCCAAGCGACAGCGAACTATGGCTACACCTTC

j_gene: TRBJ2-7
abundance: .
d_gene: .
v_gene: TRBV5-1
CDR3aa: CASSFGATGPYEQYF
CDR3nt: TGCGCCAGCAGCTTTGGTGCTACAGGCCCCTACGAGCAGTACTTC

j_gene: TRBJ2-2
abundance: .
d_gene: .
v_gene: TRBV2
CDR3aa: CASSQSSYTGELFF
CDR3nt: TGTGCCAGCAGTCAGTCTTCGTACACCGGGGAGCTGTTTTTT

j_gene: TRBJ1-1
abundance: .
d_gene: .
v_gene: TRBV6-5
CDR3aa: CASSFAANTEAFF
CDR3nt: TGTGCCAGCAGCTTCGCAGCGAACACTGAAGCTTTCTTT

j_gene: TRBJ1-1
abundance: .
d_gene: .
v_gene: TRBV4-3
CDR3aa: CASSQDPGAGWTEAFF
CDR3nt: TGCGCCAGCAGCCAAGATCCCGGGGCTGGGTGGACTGAAGCTTTCTTT

j_gene: TRBJ2-2
abundance: few
d_gene: TRBD2
v_gene: TRBV19
CDR3aa: CASSIVAGEWTGELFF
CDR3nt: TGTGCCAGTAGTATAGTGGCGGGAGAATGGACCGGGGAGCTGTTTTTT

j_gene: TRBJ1-2
abundance: .
d_gene: .
v_gene: TRBV6-2/TRBV6-3
CDR3aa: CASSLTTPSREGGYTF
CDR3nt: TGTGCCAGCAGTCTAACTACACCCTCCCGGGAGGGTGGCTACACCTTC

j_gene: TRBJ2-1
abundance: .
d_gene: TRBD2
v_gene: TRBV7-3
CDR3aa: CASSFRFAGEHEQFF
CDR3nt: TGTGCCAGCAGCTTCCGATTTGCGGGAGAACATGAGCAGTTCTTC

j_gene: TRBJ2-7
abundance: .
d_gene: TRBD1
v_gene: TRBV4-3
CDR3aa: CASSRLGQGKYEQYF
CDR3nt: TGCGCCAGCAGCCGACTTGGACAGGGTAAATACGAGCAGTACTTC

j_gene: TRBJ1-2
abundance: .
d_gene: .
v_gene: TRBV3-1/TRBV3-2
CDR3aa: CASSQTTASYGYTF
CDR3nt: TGTGCCAGCAGCCAGACGACAGCTAGCTATGGCTACACCTTC

j_gene: TRBJ1-4
abundance: .
d_gene: .
v_gene: TRBV4-3
CDR3aa: CASSQEGGVEKLFF
CDR3nt: TGCGCCAGCAGCCAAGAAGGGGGAGTAGAAAAACTGTTTTTT

j_gene: TRBJ1-1
abundance: .
d_gene: .
v_gene: TRBV5-1
CDR3aa: CASSLGTDIAAEAFF
CDR3nt: TGCGCCAGCAGCTTGGGGACAGATATAGCCGCTGAAGCTTTCTTT

j_gene: TRBJ1-5
abundance: .
d_gene: .
v_gene: TRBV10-3
CDR3aa: CAISASNQPQHF
CDR3nt: TGTGCCATCAGTGCTAGCAATCAGCCCCAGCATTTT

j_gene: TRBJ1-2
abundance: once
d_gene: .
v_gene: TRBV11-2
CDR3aa: CATQANYGYTF
CDR3nt: TGTGCCACTCAAGCTAACTATGGCTACACCTTC

j_gene: TRBJ1-2
abundance: .
d_gene: .
v_gene: TRBV30
CDR3aa: CAWREWDPTNYGYTF
CDR3nt: TGTGCCTGGAGGGAATGGGACCCCACTAACTATGGCTACACCTTC

j_gene: TRBJ2-3
abundance: .
d_gene: .
v_gene: TRBV7-9
CDR3aa: CASSLVAWGRRGDTQYF
CDR3nt: TGTGCCAGCAGCTTAGTGGCTTGGGGGAGAAGGGGAGATACGCAGTATTTT

j_gene: TRBJ1-2
abundance: .
d_gene: .
v_gene: TRBV10-3
CDR3aa: CAISDAGGYTF
CDR3nt: TGTGCCATCAGTGATGCAGGTGGCTACACCTTC

j_gene: TRBJ2-5
abundance: .
d_gene: .
v_gene: TRBV7-2
CDR3aa: CASFSRDHQETQYF
CDR3nt: TGTGCCAGCTTTAGCCGGGATCACCAAGAGACCCAGTACTTC

j_gene: TRBJ2-7
abundance: few
d_gene: .
v_gene: TRBV7-2
CDR3aa: CASSPGLGDHEQYF
CDR3nt: TGTGCCAGCAGCCCGGGCCTAGGTGATCACGAGCAGTACTTC

j_gene: TRBJ1-1
abundance: .
d_gene: .
v_gene: TRBV19
CDR3aa: CASSIQGGNTEAFF
CDR3nt: TGTGCCAGTAGTATACAGGGTGGGAACACTGAAGCTTTCTTT

j_gene: TRBJ1-1
abundance: .
d_gene: TRBD1
v_gene: TRBV27
CDR3aa: CASGRQGMNTEAFF
CDR3nt: TGTGCCAGCGGCAGACAGGGTATGAACACTGAAGCTTTCTTT

j_gene: TRBJ2-2
abundance: .
d_gene: TRBD2
v_gene: TRBV5-1
CDR3aa: CASGREGRNTGELFF
CDR3nt: TGCGCCAGCGGACGGGAGGGCCGGAACACCGGGGAGCTGTTTTTT

j_gene: TRBJ1-2
abundance: .
d_gene: TRBD1
v_gene: TRBV18
CDR3aa: CASSPTSGQVGYGYTF
CDR3nt: TGTGCCAGCTCACCCACCTCGGGACAGGTGGGGTATGGCTACACCTTC

j_gene: TRBJ2-3
abundance: .
d_gene: .
v_gene: TRBV5-1
CDR3aa: CASSLEGFTDTQYF
CDR3nt: TGCGCCAGCAGCTTGGAAGGGTTCACAGATACGCAGTATTTT

j_gene: TRBJ2-1
abundance: .
d_gene: TRBD1
v_gene: TRBV6-5
CDR3aa: CASGGQDGHNEQFF
CDR3nt: TGTGCCAGCGGGGGACAGGACGGGCACAATGAGCAGTTCTTC

j_gene: TRBJ2-7
abundance: .
d_gene: .
v_gene: TRBV11-3
CDR3aa: CASSLAPDRFSEQYF
CDR3nt: TGTGCCAGCAGCTTAGCCCCCGACAGGTTCAGCGAGCAGTACTTC

j_gene: TRBJ2-1
abundance: once
d_gene: TRBD1
v_gene: TRBV4-2
CDR3aa: CASSPGTGGFNEQFF
CDR3nt: TGTGCCAGCAGCCCTGGGACAGGGGGCTTCAATGAGCAGTTCTTC

j_gene: TRBJ2-3
abundance: .
d_gene: .
v_gene: TRBV7-2
CDR3aa: CASSRDSSTDTQYF
CDR3nt: TGTGCCAGCAGCCGGGACTCGAGCACAGATACGCAGTATTTT

j_gene: TRBJ2-6
abundance: .
d_gene: TRBD1
v_gene: TRBV5-4
CDR3aa: CASSGTGTGYTGANVLTF
CDR3nt: TGTGCCAGCAGCGGAACCGGGACAGGGTACACTGGGGCCAACGTCCTGACTTTC

j_gene: TRBJ1-4
abundance: .
d_gene: .
v_gene: TRBV19
CDR3aa: CASSIDSRQSTNEKLFF
CDR3nt: TGTGCCAGTAGTATAGATTCTAGACAGTCAACTAATGAAAAACTGTTTTTT